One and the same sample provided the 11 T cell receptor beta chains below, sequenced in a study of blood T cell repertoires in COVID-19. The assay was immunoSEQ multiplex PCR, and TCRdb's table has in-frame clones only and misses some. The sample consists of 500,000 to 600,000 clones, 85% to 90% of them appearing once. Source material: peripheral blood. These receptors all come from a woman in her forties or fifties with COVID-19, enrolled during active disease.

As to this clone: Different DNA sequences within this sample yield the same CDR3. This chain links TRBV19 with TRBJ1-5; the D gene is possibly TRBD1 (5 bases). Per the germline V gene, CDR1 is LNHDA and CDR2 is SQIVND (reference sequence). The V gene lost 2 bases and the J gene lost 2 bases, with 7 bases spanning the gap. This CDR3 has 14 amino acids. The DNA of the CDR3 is TGTGCCAGTAGTATAAAAGGGGGCAATCAGCCCCAGCATTTT. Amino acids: CASSIKGGNQPQHF.

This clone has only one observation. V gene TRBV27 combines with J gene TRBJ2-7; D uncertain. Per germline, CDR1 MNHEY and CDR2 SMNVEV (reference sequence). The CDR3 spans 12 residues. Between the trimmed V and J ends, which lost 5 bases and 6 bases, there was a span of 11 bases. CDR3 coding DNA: TGTGCCAGCAGTACCGGGTATGGCGAGCAGTACTTC. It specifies CASSTGYGEQYF.

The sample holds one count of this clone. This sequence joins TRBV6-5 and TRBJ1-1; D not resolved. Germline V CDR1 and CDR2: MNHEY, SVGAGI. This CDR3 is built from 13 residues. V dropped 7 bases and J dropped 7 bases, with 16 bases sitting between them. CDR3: CASIHLEGNEAFF. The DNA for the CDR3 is TGTGCCAGCATCCACCTTGAGGGTAATGAAGCTTTCTTT.

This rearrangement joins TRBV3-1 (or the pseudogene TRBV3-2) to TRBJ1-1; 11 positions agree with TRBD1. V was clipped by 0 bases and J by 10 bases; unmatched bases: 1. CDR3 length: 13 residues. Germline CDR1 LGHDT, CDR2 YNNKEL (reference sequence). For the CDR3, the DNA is TGTGCCAGCAGCCAAGATGGGACAGGGGGAGCTTTCTTT. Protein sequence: CASSQDGTGGAFF.

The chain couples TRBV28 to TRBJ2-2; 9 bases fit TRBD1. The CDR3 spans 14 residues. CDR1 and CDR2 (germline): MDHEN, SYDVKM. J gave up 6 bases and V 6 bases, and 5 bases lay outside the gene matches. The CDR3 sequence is CASSVTGGSGELFF. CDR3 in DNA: TGTGCCAGCAGCGTCACAGGGGGCTCCGGGGAGCTGTTTTTT.

The CDR3 nucleotides are TGTGCCAGCAGCTTTGAGTTCACAGATACGCAGTATTTT. It encodes CASSFEFTDTQYF. The chain couples TRBV11-3 to TRBJ2-3; D unresolved. The germline V and J ends were trimmed by 3 bases and 2 bases, with 6 bases remaining between them. The CDR3 runs 13 residues. CDR1 is SGHNT, CDR2 YENEEA, per germline.

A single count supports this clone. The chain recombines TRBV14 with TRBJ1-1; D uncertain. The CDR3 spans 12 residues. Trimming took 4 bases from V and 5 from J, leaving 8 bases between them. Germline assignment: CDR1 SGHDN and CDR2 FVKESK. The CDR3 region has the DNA TGTGCCAGCAGCCTACTTCGGACTGAAGCTTTCTTT. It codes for CASSLLRTEAFF.

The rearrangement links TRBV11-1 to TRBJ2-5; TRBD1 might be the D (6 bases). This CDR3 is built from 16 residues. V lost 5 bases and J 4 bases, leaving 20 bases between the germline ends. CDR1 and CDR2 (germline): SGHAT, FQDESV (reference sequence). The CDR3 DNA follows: TGTGCCAGCAGCACTCAAAGGACAGCAGCCGGAGAGACCCAGTACTTC. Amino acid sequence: CASSTQRTAAGETQYF.

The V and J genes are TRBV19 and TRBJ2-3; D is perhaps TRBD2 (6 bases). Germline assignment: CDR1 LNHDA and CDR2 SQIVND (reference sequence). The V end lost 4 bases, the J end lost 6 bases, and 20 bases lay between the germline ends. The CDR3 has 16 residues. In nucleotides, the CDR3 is TGTGCCAGTAGTACCCCTTTGGCGGAGGGGCCGGATACGCAGTATTTT. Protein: CASSTPLAEGPDTQYF.

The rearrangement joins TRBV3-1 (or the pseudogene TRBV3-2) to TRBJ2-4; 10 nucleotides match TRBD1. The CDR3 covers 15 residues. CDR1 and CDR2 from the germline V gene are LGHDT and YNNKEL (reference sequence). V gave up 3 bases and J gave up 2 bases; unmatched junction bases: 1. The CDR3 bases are TGTGCCAGCAGCCAGGGACAGGGGACCAAAAACATTCAGTACTTC. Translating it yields CASSQGQGTKNIQYF.

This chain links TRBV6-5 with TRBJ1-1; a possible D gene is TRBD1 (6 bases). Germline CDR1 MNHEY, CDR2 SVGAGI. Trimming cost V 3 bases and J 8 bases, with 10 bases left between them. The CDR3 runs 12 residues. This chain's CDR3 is CASSYQTGEAFF. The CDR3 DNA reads TGTGCCAGCAGTTATCAAACAGGGGAAGCTTTCTTT.